This T cell receptor (beta chain) was identified in a study of beta chain features in type 1 diabetes. Study results and limitations: There was a moderate but significant shortening of TCRB CDR3s in all four CD4+ subsets of Type 1 diabetes patients. PCR, the amplification step, might favor shorter templates, equally in patients and controls.

The CDR3 runs to 13 residues. Germline CDR1 and CDR2: SQVTM and ANQGSEA. V was cut by 3 bases and J by 3 bases, with 10 bases left in between. The isolated RNA, all of it, was reverse transcribed, so expressed TCRB transcripts were what got sequenced. The table came from immunoSEQ multiplex PCR; TCRdb's copy has only in-frame clones and leaves some out. This sample has roughly 400,000 clones, with approximately 15% found just once. Only a few counts were recorded for this clone. Its antigen is still unknown. The specimen was naive CD4+ T cells from blood. J is TRBJ2-3 and V is TRBV29-1, with D perhaps TRBD1 (5 bases). The origin of this receptor is a young woman in good health. The chain's CDR3 is CSVDQTVTDTQYF. DNA for the CDR3: TGCAGCGTTGATCAGACAGTTACAGATACGCAGTATTTT.